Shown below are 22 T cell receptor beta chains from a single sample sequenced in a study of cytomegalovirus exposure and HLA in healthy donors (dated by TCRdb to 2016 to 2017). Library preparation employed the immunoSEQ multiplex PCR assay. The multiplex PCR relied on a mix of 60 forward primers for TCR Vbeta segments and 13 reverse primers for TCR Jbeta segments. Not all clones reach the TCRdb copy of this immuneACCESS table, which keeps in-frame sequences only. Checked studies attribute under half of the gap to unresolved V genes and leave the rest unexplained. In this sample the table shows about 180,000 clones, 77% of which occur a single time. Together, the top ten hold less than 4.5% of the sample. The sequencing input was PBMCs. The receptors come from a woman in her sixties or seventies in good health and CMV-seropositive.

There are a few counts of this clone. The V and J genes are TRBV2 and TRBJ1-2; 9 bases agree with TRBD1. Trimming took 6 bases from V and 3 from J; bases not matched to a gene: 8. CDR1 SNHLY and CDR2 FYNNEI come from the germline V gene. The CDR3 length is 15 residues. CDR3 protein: CASSPGTGLYYGYTF. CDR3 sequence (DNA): TGTGCCAGCAGCCCCGGGACAGGGCTATACTATGGCTACACCTTC.

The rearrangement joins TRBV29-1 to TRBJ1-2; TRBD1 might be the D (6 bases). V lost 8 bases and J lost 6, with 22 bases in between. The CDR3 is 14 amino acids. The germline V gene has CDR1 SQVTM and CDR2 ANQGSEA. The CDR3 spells CSYIRDIPTNGYTF. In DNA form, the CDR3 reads TGCAGCTATATCCGGGACATCCCTACTAATGGCTACACCTTC.

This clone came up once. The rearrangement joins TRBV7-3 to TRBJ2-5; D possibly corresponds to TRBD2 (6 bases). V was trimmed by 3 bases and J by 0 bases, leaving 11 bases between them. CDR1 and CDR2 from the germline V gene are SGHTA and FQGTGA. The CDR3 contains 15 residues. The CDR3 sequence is CASSLVGGNQETQYF. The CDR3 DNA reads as TGTGCCAGCAGCTTGGTGGGGGGTAACCAAGAGACCCAGTACTTC.

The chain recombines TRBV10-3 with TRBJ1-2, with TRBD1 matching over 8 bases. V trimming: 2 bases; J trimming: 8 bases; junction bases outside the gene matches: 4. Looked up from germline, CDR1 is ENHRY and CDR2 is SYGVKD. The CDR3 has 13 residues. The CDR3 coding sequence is TGTGCCATCAGTGAGGGACAGGGAAGAGGCTACACCTTC. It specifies CAISEGQGRGYTF.

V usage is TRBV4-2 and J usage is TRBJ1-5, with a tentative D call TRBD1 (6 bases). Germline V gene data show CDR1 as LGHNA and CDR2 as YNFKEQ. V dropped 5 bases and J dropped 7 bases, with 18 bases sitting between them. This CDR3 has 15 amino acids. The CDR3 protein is CASSNRGRGGQPQHF. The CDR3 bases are TGTGCCAGCAGCAATAGGGGCAGGGGCGGGCAGCCCCAGCATTTT.

In nucleotides, the CDR3 is TGTGCCAGCAGTTTACGGGCCAGGGGCTACGAGCAGTACTTC. Protein sequence: CASSLRARGYEQYF. V gene TRBV28 combines with J gene TRBJ2-7, with D maybe TRBD1 (6 bases). The V end lost 2 bases, the J end lost 3 bases, and 11 bases lay between the germline ends. The length of the CDR3 is 14 residues. CDR1 is MDHEN, CDR2 SYDVKM, per germline.

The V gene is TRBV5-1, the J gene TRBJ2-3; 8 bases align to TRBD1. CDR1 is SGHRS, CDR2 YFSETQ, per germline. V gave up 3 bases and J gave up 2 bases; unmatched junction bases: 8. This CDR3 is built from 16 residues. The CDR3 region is CASSSGQVAPTDTQYF. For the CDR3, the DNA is TGCGCCAGCAGCTCGGGACAGGTCGCCCCCACAGATACGCAGTATTTT.

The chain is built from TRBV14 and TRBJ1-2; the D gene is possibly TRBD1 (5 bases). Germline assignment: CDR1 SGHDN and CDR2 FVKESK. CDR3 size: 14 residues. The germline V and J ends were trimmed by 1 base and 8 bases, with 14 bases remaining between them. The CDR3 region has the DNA TGTGCCAGCAGCCAAGTCGCAGGGTCGGGCGGCTACACCTTC. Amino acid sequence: CASSQVAGSGGYTF.

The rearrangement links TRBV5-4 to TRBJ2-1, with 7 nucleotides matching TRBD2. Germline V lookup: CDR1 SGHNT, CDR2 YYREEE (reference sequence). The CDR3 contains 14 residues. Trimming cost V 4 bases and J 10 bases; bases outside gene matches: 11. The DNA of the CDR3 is TGTGCCAGCAGCCCAGCGGGGAGAGTACAGGAGCAGTTCTTC. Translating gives CASSPAGRVQEQFF.

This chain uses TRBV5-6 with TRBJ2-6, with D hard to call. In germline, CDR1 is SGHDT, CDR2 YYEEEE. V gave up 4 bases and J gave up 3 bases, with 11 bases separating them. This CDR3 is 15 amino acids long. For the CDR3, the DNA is TGTGCCAGCAGCCCCAGAAGGAGTGGGGCCAACGTCCTGACTTTC. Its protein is CASSPRRSGANVLTF.

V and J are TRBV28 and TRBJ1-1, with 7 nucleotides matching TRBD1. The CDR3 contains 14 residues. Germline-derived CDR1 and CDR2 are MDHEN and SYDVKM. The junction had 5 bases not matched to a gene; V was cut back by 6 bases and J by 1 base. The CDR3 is CASSNRGGNTEAFF. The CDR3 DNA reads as TGTGCCAGCAGCAACAGGGGAGGGAACACTGAAGCTTTCTTT.

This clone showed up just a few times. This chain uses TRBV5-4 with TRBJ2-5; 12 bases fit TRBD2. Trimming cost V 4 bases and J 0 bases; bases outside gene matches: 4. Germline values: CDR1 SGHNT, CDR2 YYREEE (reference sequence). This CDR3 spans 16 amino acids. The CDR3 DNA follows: TGTGCCAGCAGCCCCGGGACTAGCGGGTACCAAGAGACCCAGTACTTC. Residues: CASSPGTSGYQETQYF.

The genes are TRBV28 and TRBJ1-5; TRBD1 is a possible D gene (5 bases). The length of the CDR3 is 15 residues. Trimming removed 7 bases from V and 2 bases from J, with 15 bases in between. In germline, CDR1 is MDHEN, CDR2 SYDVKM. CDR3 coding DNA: TGTGCCAGCATCCCAGTAGGGGAGGGCAATCAGCCCCAGCATTTT. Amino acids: CASIPVGEGNQPQHF.

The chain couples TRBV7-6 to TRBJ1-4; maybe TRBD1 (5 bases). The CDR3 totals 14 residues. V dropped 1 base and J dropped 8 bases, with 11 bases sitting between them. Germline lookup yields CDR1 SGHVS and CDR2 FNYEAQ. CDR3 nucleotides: TGTGCCAGCAGCTTAGGAGGGGCGGGGGAAAAACTGTTTTTT. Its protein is CASSLGGAGEKLFF.

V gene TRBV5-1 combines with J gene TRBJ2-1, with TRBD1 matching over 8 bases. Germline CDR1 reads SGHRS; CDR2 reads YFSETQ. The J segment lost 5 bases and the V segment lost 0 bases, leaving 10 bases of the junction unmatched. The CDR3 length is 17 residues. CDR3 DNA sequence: TGCGCCAGCAGCTTGGGGAAAGGGACAGGCCTAAACAATGAGCAGTTCTTC. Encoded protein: CASSLGKGTGLNNEQFF. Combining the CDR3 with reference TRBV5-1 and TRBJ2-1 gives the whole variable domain KAGVTQTPRYLIKTRGQQVTLSCSPISGHRSVSWYQQTPGQGLQFLFEYFSETQRNKGNFPGRFSGRQFSNSRSEMNVSTLELGDSALYLCASSLGKGTGLNNEQFFGPGTRLTVL.

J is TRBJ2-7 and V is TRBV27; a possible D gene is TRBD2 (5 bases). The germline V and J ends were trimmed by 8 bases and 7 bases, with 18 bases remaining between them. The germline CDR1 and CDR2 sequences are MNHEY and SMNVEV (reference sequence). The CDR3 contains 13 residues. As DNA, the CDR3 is TGTGCCAGCTCTCGAGGGCTCTTACGGGAGCAGTACTTC. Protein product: CASSRGLLREQYF.

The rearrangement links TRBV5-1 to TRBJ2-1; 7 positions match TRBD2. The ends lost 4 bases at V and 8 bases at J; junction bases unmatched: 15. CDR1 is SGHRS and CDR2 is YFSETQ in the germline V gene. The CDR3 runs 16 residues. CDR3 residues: CASSPAPGGSLYEQFF. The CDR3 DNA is TGCGCCAGCAGCCCCGCCCCGGGAGGTTCCCTTTATGAGCAGTTCTTC.

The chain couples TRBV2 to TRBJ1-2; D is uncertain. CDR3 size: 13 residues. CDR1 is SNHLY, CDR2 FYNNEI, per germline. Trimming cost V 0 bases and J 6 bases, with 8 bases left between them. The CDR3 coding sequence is TGTGCCAGCAGTGAAGCGGATCTAGATGGCTACACCTTC. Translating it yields CASSEADLDGYTF.

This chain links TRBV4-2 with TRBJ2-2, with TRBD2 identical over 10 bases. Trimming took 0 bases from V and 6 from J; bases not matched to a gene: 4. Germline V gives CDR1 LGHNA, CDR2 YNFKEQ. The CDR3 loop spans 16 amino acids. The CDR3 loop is CASSQDLLAGSGELFF. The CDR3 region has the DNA TGTGCCAGCAGCCAAGACCTACTAGCGGGGTCCGGGGAGCTGTTTTTT.

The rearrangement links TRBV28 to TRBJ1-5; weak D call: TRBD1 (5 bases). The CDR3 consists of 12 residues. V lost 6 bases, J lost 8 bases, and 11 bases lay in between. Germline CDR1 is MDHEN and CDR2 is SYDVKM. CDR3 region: CASRFGGEPQHF. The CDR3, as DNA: TGTGCCAGCAGGTTCGGGGGAGAGCCCCAGCATTTT.

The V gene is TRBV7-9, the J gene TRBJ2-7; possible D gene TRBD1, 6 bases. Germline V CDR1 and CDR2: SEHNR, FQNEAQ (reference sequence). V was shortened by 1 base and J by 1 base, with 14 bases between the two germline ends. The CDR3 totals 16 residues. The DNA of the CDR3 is TGTGCCAGCAGCTTAGGGGAGCACAGGGAATCCTACGAGCAGTACTTC. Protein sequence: CASSLGEHRESYEQYF.

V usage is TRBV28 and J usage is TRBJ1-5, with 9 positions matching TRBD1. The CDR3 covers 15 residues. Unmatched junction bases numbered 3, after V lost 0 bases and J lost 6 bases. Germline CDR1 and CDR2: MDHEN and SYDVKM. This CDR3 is CASSLWGQGGQPQHF. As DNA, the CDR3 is TGTGCCAGCAGTTTATGGGGACAGGGAGGTCAGCCCCAGCATTTT.